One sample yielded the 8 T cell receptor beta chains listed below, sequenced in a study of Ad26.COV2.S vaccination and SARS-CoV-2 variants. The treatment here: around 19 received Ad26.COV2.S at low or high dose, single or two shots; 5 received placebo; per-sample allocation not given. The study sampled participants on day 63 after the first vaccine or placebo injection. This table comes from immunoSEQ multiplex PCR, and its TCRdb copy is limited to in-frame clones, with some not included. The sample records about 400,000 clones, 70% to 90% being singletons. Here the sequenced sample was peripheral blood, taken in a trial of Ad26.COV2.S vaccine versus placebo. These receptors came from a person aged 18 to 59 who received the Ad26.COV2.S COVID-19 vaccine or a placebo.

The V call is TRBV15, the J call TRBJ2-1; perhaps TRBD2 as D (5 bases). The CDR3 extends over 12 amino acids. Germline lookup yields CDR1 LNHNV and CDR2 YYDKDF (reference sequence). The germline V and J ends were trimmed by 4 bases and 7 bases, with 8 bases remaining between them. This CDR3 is CATSTSTNEQFF. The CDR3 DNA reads TGTGCCACCAGCACTAGCACTAATGAGCAGTTCTTC.

The CDR3 coding sequence is TGTGCCAGTAGTATAGCCCCTGGTCTTAACTATGGCTACACCTTC. It yields the protein CASSIAPGLNYGYTF. J is TRBJ1-2 and V is TRBV19, with D unresolved. This CDR3 comprises 15 residues. Germline CDR1 is LNHDA and CDR2 is SQIVND (reference sequence). Trimming left V 1 base short and J 1 base short, with 10 bases between. Full variable domain (remainder filled in from reference TRBV19 and TRBJ1-2): DGGITQSPKYLFRKEGQNVTLSCEQNLNHDAMYWYRQDPGQGLRLIYYSQIVNDFQKGDIAEGYSVSREKKESFPLTVTSAQKNPTAFYLCASSIAPGLNYGYTFGSGTRLTVV.

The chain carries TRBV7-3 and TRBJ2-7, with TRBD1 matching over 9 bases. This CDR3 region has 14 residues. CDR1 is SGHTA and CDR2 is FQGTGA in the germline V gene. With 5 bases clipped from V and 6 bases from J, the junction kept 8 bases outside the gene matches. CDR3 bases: TGTGCCAGCAGCCCACAGGGGGCGCGGGGCGAGCAGTACTTC. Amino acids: CASSPQGARGEQYF.

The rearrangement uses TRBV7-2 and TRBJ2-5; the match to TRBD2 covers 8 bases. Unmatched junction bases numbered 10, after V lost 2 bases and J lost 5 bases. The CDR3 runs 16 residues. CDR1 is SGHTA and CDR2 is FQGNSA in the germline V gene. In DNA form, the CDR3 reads TGTGCCAGCAGCTTATTTGGCATAGCGGGAAGGGAGACCCAGTACTTC. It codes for CASSLFGIAGRETQYF.

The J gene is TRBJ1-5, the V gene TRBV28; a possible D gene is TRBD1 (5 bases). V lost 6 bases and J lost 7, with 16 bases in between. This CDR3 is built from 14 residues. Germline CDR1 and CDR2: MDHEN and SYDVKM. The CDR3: CASSLAGFSQPQHF. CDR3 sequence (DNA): TGTGCCAGCAGCTTGGCAGGGTTTAGCCAGCCCCAGCATTTT.

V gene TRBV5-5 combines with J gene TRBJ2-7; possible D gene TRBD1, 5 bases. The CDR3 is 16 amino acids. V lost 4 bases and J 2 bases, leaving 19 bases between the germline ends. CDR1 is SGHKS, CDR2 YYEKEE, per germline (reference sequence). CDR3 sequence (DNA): TGTGCCAGCAGCCCTGGGGCAGGGTATTTCCCCTACGAGCAGTACTTC. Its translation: CASSPGAGYFPYEQYF.

The CDR3 is CAWGPNTDTQYF. DNA for the CDR3: TGTGCCTGGGGCCCTAACACAGATACGCAGTATTTT. This sequence joins TRBV30 and TRBJ2-3; D remains unclear. Germline V gene lookup returns CDR1 GTSNPN and CDR2 SVGIG (reference sequence). V lost 5 bases, J lost 2 bases, and 8 bases lay in between. The CDR3 totals 12 residues.

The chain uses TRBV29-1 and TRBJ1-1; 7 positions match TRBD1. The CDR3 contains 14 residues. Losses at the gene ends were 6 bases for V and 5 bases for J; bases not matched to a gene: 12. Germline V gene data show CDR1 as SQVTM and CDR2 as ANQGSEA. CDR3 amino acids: CSVAPSGGGTEAFF. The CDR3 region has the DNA TGCAGCGTGGCCCCATCAGGGGGGGGGACTGAAGCTTTCTTT.